This T cell receptor beta chain was sequenced in a study of blood T cell repertoires in COVID-19 (dated by TCRdb to 2018 to 2021). Concerning the study at large: Samples covering the acute and convalescent phases of COVID-19 were provided by collaborators in the United States, Italy and Spain. The prospective study material was composed of cDNA or gDNA derived from T cells, B-cell-depleted T cells, or PBMCs. The dataset comprised deeply sampled blood TCRbeta repertoires from subjects exposed to, actively infected with, or recovered from COVID-19. The repertoires were made available in a free public database intended to serve as a resource for research on the immune response to SARS-CoV-2. The samples were drawn from two sources: the first 160 participants of the ongoing ImmuneRACE study, and 1,000 to 1,500 subjects contributed by 6 global collaborators. A de-identified subject ID, COVID-19 status, age in years and sex were almost always included in the sample metadata. Where available, HLA class I and class II types were taken from metadata supplied by the sample provider and were not determined by assay-based typing. Study-wide conclusions, independent of this receptor: The quantity of clinical and demographic metadata differed by source and by participant and was supplied without curation.

This clone was picked up a small number of times. Its antigen specificity is not known. No quality values exist for individual bases; no much larger clone is one base distant. TCRbeta CDR3 regions were amplified from genomic DNA using the immunoSEQ Assay, a bias-controlled multiplex PCR. Under the source paper's analysis protocol: Nucleated cell counts per sample were estimated from amplification of reference gene primers within the assay. Sequence reads were collapsed and filtered to measure the absolute abundance of every unique TCRbeta CDR3 rearrangement. Productive Simpson clonality was computed per sample as the square root of Simpson's diversity index over productive rearrangements. TCRdb stores this immuneACCESS table with in-frame sequences only. Part of the clones is absent; in the studies checked, under half of the shortfall reflects unresolved V genes, and no reason is known for the rest. The DNA gave D and trimming, while V, J and clone size come from that table. The table for this sample lists about 180,000 clones; 65% to 90% of them were counted only once. In total, the top ten clones hold roughly 9.1% of the sample.

The collaborating institutions used their own protocols to collect whole blood in K2EDTA tubes. Collaborator samples were shipped for TCRbeta analysis as frozen whole blood, isolated PBMCs, or DNA extracted from either sample type. The clonotype was recovered from a man in his forties or fifties with active or convalescent COVID-19. What was sequenced was peripheral blood.

This receptor carries the CDR3 CASSREDGGSGNTIYF. The DNA sequence follows: TGTGCCAGCAGCCGAGAGGACGGAGGCTCTGGAAACACCATATATTTT. The chain links TRBV5-5 with TRBJ1-3; no D gene is confidently identified. Between the V and J ends, shortened by 4 bases and 0 bases respectively, the junction contains 14 bases. The cysteine opens and the phenylalanine closes a CDR3 of 16 amino acids. Just CDR3 DNA is preserved here, 48 bases in frame from base 1. The germline V gene (reference sequence) provides CDR1 SGHKS and CDR2 YYEKEE.